This T cell receptor beta chain stems from a study of cytomegalovirus exposure and HLA in healthy donors. After removal of 5 bases from V and 4 bases from J, the junction contained 3 bases not matched to a gene. Per the germline V gene, CDR1 is ENHRY and CDR2 is SYGVKD. The CDR3 has 14 amino acids. Study findings and constraints: What was likely a sequencing artifact was a cluster of highly shared sequence variants. Presence/absence analysis assumed near-uniform sequencing depth across donors. Some TCR beta chains (164 of them) were listed as cytomegalovirus-associated.

This clone occurred once. Its matching antigen is unknown. Both 60 Vbeta primers and 13 Jbeta primers went into the PCR. Using immunoSEQ multiplex PCR, the repertoire was profiled, and TCRdb retains in-frame clones only, with some absent. The data show 210,000 or so clones, around 80% seen once. This chain joins TRBV10-3 and TRBJ2-1, with 9 bases identical to TRBD2. The TCR was taken from a girl aged 2-15 years in good health and CMV-seronegative. Specimen: PBMCs. The CDR3 reads CAISPSGEYNEQFF. DNA for the CDR3: TGTGCCATCAGTCCTAGCGGGGAATACAATGAGCAGTTCTTC.